One T cell receptor beta chain is described in this entry. No antigen is known for it. These data belong to a study of shared clonotypes between healthy human individuals. Study-wide results and limits: In the sorted subsets, rarefaction showed sequencing was incomplete despite large depth. Exclusively blood specimens were collected; tissue repertoires likely differ.

Partitioning of CD4+ cells yielded a CD45RA+ naive subset and a CD45RA-negative memory subset. TCRdb's table, derived via immunoSEQ multiplex PCR, lists solely in-frame clones and lacks some. There are roughly 2 million clones in the sample; 90% to 95% occur only once, and roughly 0.13% lies in the top ten. V lost 0 bases, J lost 0 bases, and 12 bases lay in between. The length of the CDR3 is 17 residues. Germline V gene sequence: CDR1 SGDLS, CDR2 YYNGEE. The clonotype originates from a man aged 18-30 years in good health. The rearrangement links TRBV9 to TRBJ1-4; possibly TRBD1 for D (5 bases). Sequenced input: naive CD4+ T cells sorted from blood. Subset defined: CD45RA+ positively selected. The CDR3 region is CASSVGWGGSTNEKLFF. The CDR3 DNA sequence: TGTGCCAGCAGCGTAGGATGGGGCGGTTCAACTAATGAAAAACTGTTTTTT.